Listed below are T cell receptor beta chains from one sample, sequenced in a study of CD8 T cells in ankylosing spondylitis. From the 5' RACE reads, TCRdb called clonotypes with MiXCR, one entry per CDR3 protein. Of 250,000 to 350,000 distinct CDR3 sequences in the sample, 20% are singletons; the top ten hold about 8.2%. The specimen was blood, either unsorted or a sorted T cell fraction (not recorded which). These receptors came from a male donor with ankylosing spondylitis or in good health (not recorded which). Both conserved end residues are part of each CDR3. The order of the fields is CDR3 length, clone size, J gene, V gene, D gene, CDR3 DNA, CDR3 protein. D genes are given only for firm matches. Some rows have no size entry. The others give once, few or many, or a class for an expanded clone.

15,many,TRBJ1-1,TRBV5-1,NA,TGCGCCAGCAGCTTAGGGGGGTCCGGGAACACTGAAGCTTTCTTT,CASSLGGSGNTEAFF
17,few,TRBJ1-1,TRBV30,TRBD1,TGTGCCTGGAGTTTATCGGGACAGGGGGCCCTGCGTACTGAAGCTTTCTTT,CAWSLSGQGALRTEAFF
14,many,TRBJ1-1,TRBV29-1,NA,TGCAGCGTTGAAGTCCACAGCCTGAACACTGAAGCTTTCTTT,CSVEVHSLNTEAFF
16,few,TRBJ2-2,TRBV15,TRBD1,TGTGCCACCAGCAGAGGAGGGACAGTCTCCACCGGGGAGCTGTTTTTT,CATSRGGTVSTGELFF
13,NA,TRBJ1-5,TRBV6-6,NA,TGTGCCAGCACTGAGACGCCCAATCAGCCCCAGCATTTT,CASTETPNQPQHF
13,few,TRBJ2-2,TRBV20-1,NA,TGCAGTGCTGGGCAGGGGGGTACCGGGGAGCTGTTTTTT,CSAGQGGTGELFF
16,NA,TRBJ2-2,TRBV7-8,NA,TGTGCCAGCAGCAGGGTTTTGGGCGTGAACACCGGGGAGCTGTTTTTT,CASSRVLGVNTGELFF
16,few,TRBJ2-2,TRBV27,NA,TGTGCCAGCAGTTTCTGGACGTCACTAGCAACCGGGGAGCTGTTTTTT,CASSFWTSLATGELFF
14,few,TRBJ2-3,TRBV6-1,NA,TGTGCCAGCCAGGAAGGGGCTAGCACAGATACGCAGTATTTT,CASQEGASTDTQYF
15,NA,TRBJ2-1,TRBV14,TRBD2,TGTGCCAGCAGCCAAATCGGGGGGGCCTACAATGAGCAGTTCTTC,CASSQIGGAYNEQFF
18,few,TRBJ2-5,TRBV20-1,TRBD2,TGCAGTGCTAGAGGGGAGTGGGTAGCGGGGGGCCTCCAAGAGACCCAGTACTTC,CSARGEWVAGGLQETQYF
15,NA,TRBJ2-1,TRBV24-1,TRBD2,TGTGCCACCAGTGATTGGGGACTAGCGGGGGGTGGACAGTTCTTC,CATSDWGLAGGGQFF
14,NA,TRBJ2-5,TRBV20-1,NA,TGCAGTGCTAGAGACCCGGACGGGCAAGAGACCCAGTACTTC,CSARDPDGQETQYF
14,few,TRBJ1-5,TRBV9,NA,TGTGCCAGCAGCGTAGGCCCGAAGGATCAGCCCCAGCATTTT,CASSVGPKDQPQHF
15,NA,TRBJ2-3,TRBV5-1,TRBD1,TGCGCCAGCATCAAGACAGGGCTGGGCACAGATACGCAGTATTTT,CASIKTGLGTDTQYF
18,NA,TRBJ2-6,TRBV6-5,TRBD1,TGTGCCAGCAGTTACGCGACAGGGGGCGGGACTGGGGCCAACGTCCTGACTTTC,CASSYATGGGTGANVLTF
12,few,TRBJ1-5,TRBV30,NA,TGTGCCTGGAGTAGGCCCAATCAGCCCCAGCATTTT,CAWSRPNQPQHF
13,NA,TRBJ2-5,TRBV20-1,NA,TGCAGTGCTAGCCACAGGGTACAAGAGACCCAGTACTTC,CSASHRVQETQYF
15,NA,TRBJ1-2,TRBV27,TRBD1,TGTGCCAGCAGTACCACAGGGGTGGGGAACTATGGCTACACCTTC,CASSTTGVGNYGYTF
14,NA,TRBJ2-3,TRBV12-3/TRBV12-4,NA,TGTGCCAGCAGTTTACAGCAACCCACAGATACGCAGTATTTT,CASSLQQPTDTQYF
15,NA,TRBJ2-4,TRBV28,NA,TGTGCCAGCAGTTTTGCAGTGGTTCCCAAAAACATTCAGTACTTC,CASSFAVVPKNIQYF
15,few,TRBJ1-1,TRBV3-1,NA,TGTGCCAGCAGCCAACATGCCTCTTTGAACACTGAAGCTTTCTTT,CASSQHASLNTEAFF
12,few,TRBJ2-1,TRBV12-3/TRBV12-4,NA,TGTGCCAGCAGTTTCGGATTTCGGGTACAGTTCTTC,CASSFGFRVQFF
13,NA,TRBJ1-2,TRBV5-6,NA,TGTGCCAGCAGCTCGGGGCAGGGCATTGGCTACACCTTC,CASSSGQGIGYTF
14,NA,TRBJ2-2,TRBV18,NA,TGTGCCAGCTCACCTCAGGGTTTCACCGGGGAGCTGTTTTTT,CASSPQGFTGELFF
17,NA,TRBJ2-2,TRBV20-1,TRBD2,TGCAGTGCTAGAGATGGGACTATCCTAGTAAACACCGGGGAGCTGTTTTTT,CSARDGTILVNTGELFF
17,NA,TRBJ2-3,TRBV5-6,NA,TGTGCCAGCAGCCGCCAAGGACAGATGAGGAGCACAGATACGCAGTATTTT,CASSRQGQMRSTDTQYF
14,few,TRBJ2-3,TRBV4-1,NA,TGCGCCAGCAGCCAAGAGTCCCCGCCAGATACGCAGTATTTT,CASSQESPPDTQYF
14,few,TRBJ2-2,TRBV10-2,NA,TGCGCCAGCAGGACCAGAGGGAACACCGGGGAGCTGTTTTTT,CASRTRGNTGELFF
15,few,TRBJ2-5,TRBV7-3,NA,TGTGCCAGCAGCCAAGGACCGAGCTACCAAGAGACCCAGTACTTC,CASSQGPSYQETQYF
15,NA,TRBJ2-5,TRBV7-2,NA,TGTGCCAGCAGCTTAGTCAGTGGGTACCAAGAGACCCAGTACTTC,CASSLVSGYQETQYF
15,NA,TRBJ2-2,TRBV9,TRBD1,TGTGCCAGCAGCGCCTCGACAGGGGCCACCGGGGAGCTGTTTTTT,CASSASTGATGELFF
13,NA,TRBJ2-5,TRBV5-1,NA,TGCGCCAGCAGCAGAACAGGGATAGAGACCCAGTACTTC,CASSRTGIETQYF
13,NA,TRBJ2-5,TRBV5-1,NA,TGCGCCAGCGCACGGGACGGCCAAGAGACCCAGTACTTC,CASARDGQETQYF
16,NA,TRBJ2-2,TRBV5-5,NA,TGTGCCAGCAGCTTGGTGTTACTAGCGAACACCGGGGAGCTGTTTTTT,CASSLVLLANTGELFF
18,NA,TRBJ2-2,TRBV5-1,TRBD2,TGCGCCAGTGAGATGAGGGAGGGATACCTCGCGAACACCGGGGAGCTGTTTTTT,CASEMREGYLANTGELFF
13,NA,TRBJ1-1,TRBV29-1,TRBD1,TGCAGCGTCCCACAGGGGGCAGGGGGTGAAGCTTTCTTT,CSVPQGAGGEAFF
16,NA,TRBJ2-3,TRBV11-2,NA,TGTGCCAGCAGCCCAGCCGTACTGTCTAGCACAGATACGCAGTATTTT,CASSPAVLSSTDTQYF
12,few,TRBJ2-5,TRBV10-3,NA,TGTGCCATCAGTGATTGGGGAGAGACCCAGTACTTC,CAISDWGETQYF
16,NA,TRBJ1-4,TRBV7-9,NA,TGTGCCAGCAGTACCGCCGGGATCGCGGCTAATGAAAAACTGTTTTTT,CASSTAGIAANEKLFF
14,NA,TRBJ2-5,TRBV5-1,TRBD1,TGCGCCAGCAGCTCGGGACAGGACATAGAGACCCAGTACTTC,CASSSGQDIETQYF
19,many,TRBJ1-5,TRBV20-1,NA,TGCAGTGCTAGAGATCCCTACCCCAGCTCCAGGACAAGGGATCAGCCCCAGCATTTT,CSARDPYPSSRTRDQPQHF
18,NA,TRBJ2-5,TRBV6-5,TRBD1,TGTGCCAGCAGTTACTCGAGGCCGCAGGGGGCGTTAAGAGAGACCCAGTACTTC,CASSYSRPQGALRETQYF
15,few,TRBJ2-1,TRBV20-1,TRBD2,TGCAGTGCGAAGAGGCCAGCGGGGGGGCTGGGGGAGCAGTTCTTC,CSAKRPAGGLGEQFF
16,NA,TRBJ2-2,TRBV5-1,NA,TGCGCCAGCAGCTTGTGGCAGGGAGCCGACACCGGGGAGCTGTTTTTT,CASSLWQGADTGELFF
14,few,TRBJ2-1,TRBV20-1,NA,TGCAGTGCTAGAAAAGGGGCCCTTGGGAATGAGCAGTTCTTC,CSARKGALGNEQFF
14,many,TRBJ2-3,TRBV10-3,NA,TGTGCCATCAGTGAGTCGGGGGGCACAGATACGCAGTATTTT,CAISESGGTDTQYF
14,few,TRBJ2-2,TRBV20-1,NA,TGCAGTGCTAGAGTACGTGGGGACACCGGGGAGCTGTTTTTT,CSARVRGDTGELFF
14,NA,TRBJ2-2,TRBV12-3/TRBV12-4,NA,TGTGCCAGCAGTTTAAAGGGCGGGTCCGGGGAGCTGTTTTTT,CASSLKGGSGELFF
14,few,TRBJ2-5,TRBV2,NA,TGTGCCAGCAGTAGTAGGGACTGGCAAGAGACCCAGTACTTC,CASSSRDWQETQYF
14,NA,TRBJ1-1,TRBV20-1,NA,TGCAGTGGAGGTCGGGGAGCCCCGAACACTGAAGCTTTCTTT,CSGGRGAPNTEAFF
14,NA,TRBJ2-1,TRBV4-3,NA,TGCGCCAGCAGCCAACCATCTTCCTACAATGAGCAGTTCTTC,CASSQPSSYNEQFF
13,few,TRBJ1-2,TRBV7-2,NA,TGTGCCAGCAGCTTGACATCATACTATGGCTACACCTTC,CASSLTSYYGYTF
13,few,TRBJ2-3,TRBV10-3,TRBD2,TGTGCCATCAGGCAGGGCGGGGGAGATACGCAGTATTTT,CAIRQGGGDTQYF